This is a list of T cell receptor beta chains from one sample in a study of CD8+ T cells in alopecia areata. Sequencing was performed with immunoSEQ multiplex PCR; in TCRdb, only in-frame clones are kept and a portion is missing. The sample includes approximately 210,000 clones, roughly 66% of them seen just once. The source material was CD4+ T cells sorted from blood, sampled at week 44, from a patient treated with tofacitinib. The receptors here all came from a human donor with alopecia areata. CDR3s include the opening cysteine and the closing phenylalanine or tryptophan. The D gene is left open where the match is weak. Some rows mark clone size as missing; the rest say once, few, many or name a class of expanded clone.

CDR3 DNA | CDR3 protein | D gene | J gene | V gene | clone size
TGTGCCAGCAGCTTAGATGGGCAGGGGGCGCATAATTCACCCCTCCACTTT | CASSLDGQGAHNSPLHF | TRBD1 | TRBJ1-6 | TRBV7-8 | NA
TGTGCCAGCAGCTTAGGTTGGGGGGACTTCGAAAAACTGTTTTTT | CASSLGWGDFEKLFF | NA | TRBJ1-4 | TRBV7-2 | NA
TGCGCCAGCAGCAGTGGACTAGCGGGGAAAAATGAGCAGTTCTTC | CASSSGLAGKNEQFF | TRBD2 | TRBJ2-1 | TRBV5-1 | NA
TGTGCCAGCTCACAGGGGCAGGGGTACAATCAGCCCCAGCATTTT | CASSQGQGYNQPQHF | NA | TRBJ1-5 | TRBV18 | NA
TGTGCCAGCAGCTTAGAACAGGCGGCTTCACCCCTCCACTTT | CASSLEQAASPLHF | NA | TRBJ1-6 | TRBV7-6 | NA
TGTGCCAGCAGCCAAAGATCGTTACAGGGGAAAGCTTTCTTT | CASSQRSLQGKAFF | TRBD1 | TRBJ1-1 | TRBV14 | NA
TGTGCCAGCAGGCGCCGGGACAACGGCTACGAGCAGTACTTC | CASRRRDNGYEQYF | NA | TRBJ2-7 | TRBV7-2 | NA
TGCGCCAGCAGCTTGCCTCCACAGGGCCGGAGCTCCTACGAGCAGTACTTC | CASSLPPQGRSSYEQYF | NA | TRBJ2-7 | TRBV5-1 | NA
TGCGCCAGCAGCTTACAGGGGGCACTAAACACTGAAGCTTTCTTT | CASSLQGALNTEAFF | TRBD1 | TRBJ1-1 | TRBV5-1 | NA
TGTGCCTGGAAGGGGACCCCCGGGGGACCCTACACCTTC | CAWKGTPGGPYTF | NA | TRBJ1-2 | TRBV30 | few
TGCAGTGGACAGGGCTCAAACACCGGGGAGCTGTTTTTT | CSGQGSNTGELFF | TRBD1 | TRBJ2-2 | TRBV29-1 | few
TGCGGGACTGCCAAGTCTGGGGCCAACGTCCTGACTTTC | CGTAKSGANVLTF | NA | TRBJ2-6 | TRBV11-2 | NA
TGCGCCAGCAGAGTTTCCACCGACTACGAGCAGTACTTC | CASRVSTDYEQYF | NA | TRBJ2-7 | TRBV10-2 | NA
TGTGCCTGGAGTCGAGGGACTAGCGGGGGCAGGGGGGCCAACGTCCTGACTTTC | CAWSRGTSGGRGANVLTF | TRBD2 | TRBJ2-6 | TRBV30 | NA
TGCGCCAGCAGTATAAAGGGATTAGAAGCTTTCTTT | CASSIKGLEAFF | NA | TRBJ1-1 | TRBV10-2 | NA
TGCGCCAGCAACAGGGGGCGGGAGACCCAGTACTTC | CASNRGRETQYF | TRBD1 | TRBJ2-5 | TRBV23-1 | NA
TGTGCCAGCTCACCTTTGGGGGGTAGCTCCTACAATGAGCAGTTCTTC | CASSPLGGSSYNEQFF | NA | TRBJ2-1 | TRBV18 | NA
TGCGCCAGCAGACAAGCAGGGGGCTCCTACGAGCAGTACTTC | CASRQAGGSYEQYF | TRBD1 | TRBJ2-7 | TRBV4-1 | NA
TGTGCCAGCAGTTCAGGACTAGCGGGTGCGGGTGAGCAGTTCTTC | CASSSGLAGAGEQFF | TRBD2 | TRBJ2-1 | TRBV11-2 | few
TGTGCCACCAGCAGAGAAACAGGGGTAGCCGGGGAGCTGTTTTTT | CATSRETGVAGELFF | TRBD1 | TRBJ2-2 | TRBV15 | NA
TGTGCCAGCAGCTTATCTGCCGGGGAGCTGTTTTTT | CASSLSAGELFF | NA | TRBJ2-2 | TRBV7-2 | NA
TGCAGCGTTCAGTCCCGATCATCTGGGACAGGGATGACCGGCAATCAGCCCCAGCATTTT | CSVQSRSSGTGMTGNQPQHF | TRBD1 | TRBJ1-5 | TRBV29-1 | few
TGCAGCGTTGTCGCGGCAGTCAATGAGCAGTTCTTC | CSVVAAVNEQFF | NA | TRBJ2-1 | TRBV29-1 | NA
TGTGCCTGGAGTTTGGTGACAGGGCGTGAGCAGTTCTTC | CAWSLVTGREQFF | TRBD1 | TRBJ2-1 | TRBV30 | NA
TGCAGCGGGACACAGGGGGCAAAAAACATTCAGTACTTC | CSGTQGAKNIQYF | TRBD1 | TRBJ2-4 | TRBV29-1 | once
TGTGCCAGCAGTGCCCTCGCCGAGCAGTACTTC | CASSALAEQYF | NA | TRBJ2-7 | TRBV25-1 | NA